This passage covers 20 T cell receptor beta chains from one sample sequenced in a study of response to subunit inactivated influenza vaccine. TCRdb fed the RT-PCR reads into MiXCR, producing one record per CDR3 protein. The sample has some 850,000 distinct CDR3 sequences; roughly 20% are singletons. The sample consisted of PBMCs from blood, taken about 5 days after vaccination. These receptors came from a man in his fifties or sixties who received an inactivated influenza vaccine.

The chain's CDR3 is CATSRTGVVYNEQFF. The CDR3 bases are TGTGCCACCAGCAGAACGGGAGTGGTCTACAATGAGCAGTTCTTC. The gene calls are TRBV15 and TRBJ2-1; tentatively, D is TRBD2 (6 bases). CDR1 is LNHNV, CDR2 YYDKDF, per germline (reference sequence). CDR3 length: 15 amino acids. V was pared by 2 bases and J by 3 bases, with 11 bases between.

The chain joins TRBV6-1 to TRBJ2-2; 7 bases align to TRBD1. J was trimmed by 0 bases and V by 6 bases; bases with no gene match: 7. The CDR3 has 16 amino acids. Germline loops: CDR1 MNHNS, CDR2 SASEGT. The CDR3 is CASRGTASPNTGELFF. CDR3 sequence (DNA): TGTGCCAGCAGAGGGACAGCTTCCCCGAACACCGGGGAGCTGTTTTTT.

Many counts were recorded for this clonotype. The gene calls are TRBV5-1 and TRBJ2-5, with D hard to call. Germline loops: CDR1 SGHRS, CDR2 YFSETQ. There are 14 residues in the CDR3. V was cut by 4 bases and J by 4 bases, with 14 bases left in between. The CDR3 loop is CASSPGPPVETQYF. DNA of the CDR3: TGCGCCAGCAGCCCTGGCCCTCCGGTAGAGACCCAGTACTTC.

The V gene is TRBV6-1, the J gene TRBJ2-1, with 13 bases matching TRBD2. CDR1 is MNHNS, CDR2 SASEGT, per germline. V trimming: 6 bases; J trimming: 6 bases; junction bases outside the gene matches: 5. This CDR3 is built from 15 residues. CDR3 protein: CASRPLAGGRNEQFF. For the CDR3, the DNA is TGTGCCAGCAGACCACTAGCGGGAGGGCGCAATGAGCAGTTCTTC.

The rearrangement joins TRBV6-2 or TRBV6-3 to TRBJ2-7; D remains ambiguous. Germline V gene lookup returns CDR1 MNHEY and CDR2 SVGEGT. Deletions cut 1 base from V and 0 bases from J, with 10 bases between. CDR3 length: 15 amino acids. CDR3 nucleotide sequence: TGTGCCAGCAGTTACTACGGACGCCGCTCCTACGAGCAGTACTTC. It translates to CASSYYGRRSYEQYF.

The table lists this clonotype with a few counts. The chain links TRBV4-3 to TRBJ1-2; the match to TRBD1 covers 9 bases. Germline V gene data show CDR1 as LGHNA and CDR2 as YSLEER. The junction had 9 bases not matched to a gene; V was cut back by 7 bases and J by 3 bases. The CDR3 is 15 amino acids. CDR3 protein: CASNDRDRVHYGYTF. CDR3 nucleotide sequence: TGCGCCAGCAACGACCGGGACAGGGTTCACTATGGCTACACCTTC.

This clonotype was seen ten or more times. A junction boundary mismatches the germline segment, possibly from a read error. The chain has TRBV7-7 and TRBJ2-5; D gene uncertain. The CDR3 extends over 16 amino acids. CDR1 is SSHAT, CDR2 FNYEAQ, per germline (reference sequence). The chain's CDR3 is CASSLGRLIGKETQYF. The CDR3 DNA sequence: TGTGCTAGCAGCTTAGGACGCCTCATAGGGAAAGAGACCCAGTACTTC.

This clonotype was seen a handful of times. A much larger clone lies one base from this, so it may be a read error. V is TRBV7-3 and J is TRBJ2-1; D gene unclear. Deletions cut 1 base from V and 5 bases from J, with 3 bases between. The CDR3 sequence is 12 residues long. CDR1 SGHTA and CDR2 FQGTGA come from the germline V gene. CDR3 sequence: CASSLNHNEQFF. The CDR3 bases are TGTGCCAGCAGCTTAAACCACAATGAGCAGTTCTTC.

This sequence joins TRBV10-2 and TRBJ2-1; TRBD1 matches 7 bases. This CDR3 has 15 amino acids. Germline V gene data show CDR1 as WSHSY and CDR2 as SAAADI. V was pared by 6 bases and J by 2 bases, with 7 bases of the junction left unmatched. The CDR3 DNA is TGCGCCAGCAGAGTATCGACAGGGCCCTACAATGAGCAGTTCTTC. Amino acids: CASRVSTGPYNEQFF.

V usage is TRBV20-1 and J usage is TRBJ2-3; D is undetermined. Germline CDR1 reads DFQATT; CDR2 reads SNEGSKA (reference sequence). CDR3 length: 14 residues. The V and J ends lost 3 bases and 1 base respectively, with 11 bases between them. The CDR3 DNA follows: TGCAGTGCTAGTCCCCCGGATGGCACAGATACGCAGTATTTT. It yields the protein CSASPPDGTDTQYF.

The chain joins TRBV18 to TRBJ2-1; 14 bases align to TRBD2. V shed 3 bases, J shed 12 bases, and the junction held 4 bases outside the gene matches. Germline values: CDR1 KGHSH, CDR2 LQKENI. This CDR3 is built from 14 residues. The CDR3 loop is CASSPGLAGAGQFF. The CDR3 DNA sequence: TGTGCCAGCTCACCGGGACTAGCGGGAGCGGGGCAGTTCTTC. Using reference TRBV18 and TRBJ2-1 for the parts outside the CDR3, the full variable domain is NAGVMQNPRHLVRRRGQEARLRCSPMKGHSHVYWYRQLPEEGLKFMVYLQKENIIDESGMPKERFSAEFPKEGPSILRIQQVVRGDSAAYFCASSPGLAGAGQFFGPGTRLTVL.

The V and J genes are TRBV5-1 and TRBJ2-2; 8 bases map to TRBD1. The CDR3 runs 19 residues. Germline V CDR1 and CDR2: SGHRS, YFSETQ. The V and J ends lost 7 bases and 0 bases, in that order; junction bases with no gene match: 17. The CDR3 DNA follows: TGCGCCAGCTCCGGGACAGGTGCTTTCCTCACCGCGAACACCGGGGAGCTGTTTTTT. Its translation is CASSGTGAFLTANTGELFF.

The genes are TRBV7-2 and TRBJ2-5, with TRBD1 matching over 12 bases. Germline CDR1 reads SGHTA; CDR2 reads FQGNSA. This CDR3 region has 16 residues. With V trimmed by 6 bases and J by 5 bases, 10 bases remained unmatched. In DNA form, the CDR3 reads TGTGCCAGCAGGCCCAGCGGGACAGGGGGCGCGGAGACCCAGTACTTC. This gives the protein CASRPSGTGGAETQYF. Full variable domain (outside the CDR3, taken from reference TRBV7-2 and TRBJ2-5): GAGVSQSPSNKVTEKGKDVELRCDPISGHTALYWYRQSLGQGLEFLIYFQGNSAPDKSGLPSDRFSAERTGGSVSTLTIQRTQQEDSAVYLCASRPSGTGGAETQYFGPGTRLLVL.

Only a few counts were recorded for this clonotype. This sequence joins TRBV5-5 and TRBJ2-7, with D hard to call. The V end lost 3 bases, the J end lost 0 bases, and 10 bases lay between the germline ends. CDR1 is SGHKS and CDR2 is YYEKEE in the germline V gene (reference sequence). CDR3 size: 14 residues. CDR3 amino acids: CASSSLPSSYEQYF. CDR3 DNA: TGTGCCAGCAGCTCATTGCCGAGCTCCTACGAGCAGTACTTC.

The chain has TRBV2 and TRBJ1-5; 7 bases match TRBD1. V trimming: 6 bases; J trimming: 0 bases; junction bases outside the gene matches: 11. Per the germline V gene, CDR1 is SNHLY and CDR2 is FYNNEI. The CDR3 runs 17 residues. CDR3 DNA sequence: TGTGCCAGCAGGGGAGGGACAGAGTGGGATAGCAATCAGCCCCAGCATTTT. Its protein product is CASRGGTEWDSNQPQHF.

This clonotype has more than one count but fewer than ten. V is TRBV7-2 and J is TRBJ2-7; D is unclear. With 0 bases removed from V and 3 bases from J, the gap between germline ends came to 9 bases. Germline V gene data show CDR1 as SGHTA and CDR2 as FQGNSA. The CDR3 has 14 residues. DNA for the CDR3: TGTGCCAGCAGCTTAGCGGGAATCCTCTACGAGCAGTACTTC. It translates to CASSLAGILYEQYF.

The CDR3 here is CSASREAETQYF. CDR3 nucleotide sequence: TGCAGTGCGAGCAGGGAGGCAGAGACCCAGTACTTC. The chain links TRBV20-1 to TRBJ2-5; perhaps TRBD2 as D (6 bases). This CDR3 region has 12 residues. The germline V and J ends were trimmed by 6 bases and 4 bases, with 12 bases remaining between them. Germline CDR1 and CDR2: DFQATT and SNEGSKA (reference sequence).

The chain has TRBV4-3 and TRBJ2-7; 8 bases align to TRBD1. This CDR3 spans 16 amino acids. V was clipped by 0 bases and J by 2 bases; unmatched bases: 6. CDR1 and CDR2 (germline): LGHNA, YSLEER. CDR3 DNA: TGCGCCAGCAGCCAAGATTTGGGACAGGCCGCCTACGAGCAGTACTTC. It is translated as CASSQDLGQAAYEQYF.

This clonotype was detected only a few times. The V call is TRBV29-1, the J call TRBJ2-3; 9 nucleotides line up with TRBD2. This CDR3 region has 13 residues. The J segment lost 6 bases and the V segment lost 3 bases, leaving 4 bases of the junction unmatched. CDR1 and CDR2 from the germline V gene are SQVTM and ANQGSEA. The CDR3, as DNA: TGCAGCGTTGAGTGGCGGGGGGGGGATACGCAGTATTTT. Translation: CSVEWRGGDTQYF.

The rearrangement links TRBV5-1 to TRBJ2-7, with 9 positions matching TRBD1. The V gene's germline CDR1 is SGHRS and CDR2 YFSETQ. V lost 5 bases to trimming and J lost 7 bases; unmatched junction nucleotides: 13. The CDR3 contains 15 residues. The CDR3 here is CASRTGGTRPREQYF. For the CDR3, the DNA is TGCGCCAGCAGAACAGGGGGCACCCGACCAAGGGAGCAGTACTTC. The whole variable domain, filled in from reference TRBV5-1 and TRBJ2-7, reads KAGVTQTPRYLIKTRGQQVTLSCSPISGHRSVSWYQQTPGQGLQFLFEYFSETQRNKGNFPGRFSGRQFSNSRSEMNVSTLELGDSALYLCASRTGGTRPREQYFGPGTRLTVT.